The clone carrying this TCR beta chain has more than one count but fewer than ten. Its antigen is unknown. A second PCR, run for 7 to 11 cycles, used a sample-barcoded 5' primer plus a J-beta primer mix. All cDNA molecules were each tagged by a template-switch adaptor with 12 random nucleotides. TCRdb re-derived calls from the 5' RACE reads in MiXCR, one entry per CDR3 protein. This sample has under 2,000,000 distinct CDR3 sequences, with around 50% found just once. The sample comes from a study of blood T cells in healthy people across ages. With 3 bases removed from V and 3 bases from J, the gap between germline ends came to 11 bases. Germline assignment: CDR1 SGHTA and CDR2 FQGNSA. This CDR3 comprises 14 residues. General study findings and limits: Aged donors had fewer naive CD4+ cells and lower diversity than long-lived donors.

Healthy individuals of Caucasian origin from Russia, aged roughly 6 to 90, served as donors. This chain uses TRBV7-2 with TRBJ2-5; D may correspond to TRBD1 or TRBD2 (5 bases each). This clonotype was sampled from a woman aged 40 to 55 in good health. Material: blood. CDR3 coding DNA: TGTGCCAGCAGCTTGGGGACGCGAAAAGAGACCCAGTACTTC. Residues: CASSLGTRKETQYF. Based on the CDR3 plus reference TRBV7-2 and TRBJ2-5, the full variable domain is GAGVSQSPSNKVTEKGKDVELRCDPISGHTALYWYRQSLGQGLEFLIYFQGNSAPDKSGLPSDRFSAERTGGSVSTLTIQRTQQEDSAVYLCASSLGTRKETQYFGPGTRLLVL.